The table lists the clone carrying this TCR beta chain with a few counts. What it binds is unknown. The data stem from a study of OX40 agonist ivuxolimab in advanced cancers. Whole-study context: The patients got ivuxolimab, which is an agonistic anti-OX40 (CD134) antibody. Enrollees could have had prior anti-PD-1, anti-PD-L1 or anti-CTLA-4 therapy, which about 42% had received. Findings and caveats of the study: At 0.1 to 3.0 mg/kg and by week 6, CD4+ and CD8+ T cells in the blood had expanded clonally.

From germline, CDR1 is SGHDN and CDR2 FVKESK. This CDR3 spans 16 amino acids. V dropped 2 bases and J dropped 5; count of bases not matched to a gene: 9. Sequenced by immunoSEQ multiplex PCR; TCRdb stores in-frame clones only, minus some. The sample shows about 76,000 clones, 75% to 90% of them seen only once. Sequenced here: CD4+ or CD8+ T cells sorted from blood, sampled in a trial of the OX40 agonist ivuxolimab. The V gene is TRBV14, the J gene TRBJ2-7, with 10 bases aligning to TRBD2. The origin of this receptor is an adult with an advanced solid tumor such as melanoma, head and neck, liver or kidney cancer. The CDR3 sequence: CASSQIRASGSNEQYF. The CDR3 DNA sequence: TGTGCCAGCAGCCAAATTAGGGCTAGCGGGAGTAACGAGCAGTACTTC.